Presented here are 3 T cell receptor beta chains from one specimen sequenced in a study of vaccination and CD4 T cells after COVID-19. Their specific antigens are unknown. Time point noted: late sampling 161 to 241 days after vaccination in a few convalescent patients. Treatment denoted: roughly ten-day PBMC culture with coronavirus spike peptide pools or control peptides (ViraFEST assay). The Oncomine TCR Beta short-read assay was applied to DNA of cultured CD4+ T cells. Via MiXCR, TCRdb re-called the PCR reads, giving one row per CDR3 protein. The sample carries 25,000 to 30,000 distinct CDR3 sequences, around 33% recorded once. This sample comprised CD4+ T cells from blood, cultured in vitro, obtained about 7 months after SARS-CoV-2 vaccination. Every receptor here comes from a human donor who had recovered from COVID-19.

This clonotype was found a few times. V and J are TRBV20-1 and TRBJ2-1; tentatively, D is TRBD2 (5 bases). The CDR3 is 16 residues long. Trimming shortened V by 1 base and J by 0 bases, and 13 bases separated the two germline ends. Germline CDR1 DFQATT, CDR2 SNEGSKA (reference sequence). The CDR3 loop reads CSARVPSGSSYNEQFF. The CDR3 region has the DNA TGCAGTGCTAGAGTTCCAAGCGGATCCTCCTACAATGAGCAGTTCTTC.

This sequence joins TRBV10-3 and TRBJ2-1; D not resolved. The CDR3 has 15 amino acids. Trimming left V 3 bases short and J 0 bases short, with 9 bases between. Germline CDR1 reads ENHRY; CDR2 reads SYGVKD. The CDR3 loop is CAISDHRSSYNEQFF. The CDR3 bases are TGTGCCATCAGTGATCACAGAAGCTCCTACAATGAGCAGTTCTTC.

This clonotype was recorded only once. The V gene is TRBV6-2 or TRBV6-3, the J gene TRBJ2-5; D uncertain. CDR1 and CDR2 (germline): MNHEY, SVGEGT. The CDR3 contains 14 residues. V dropped 8 bases and J dropped 1 base, with 14 bases sitting between them. This chain's CDR3 is CASSPLGRQETQYF. As DNA, the CDR3 is TGTGCCAGCTCACCTCTAGGTCGCCAAGAGACCCAGTACTTC.